This entry lists 14 T cell receptor beta chains sequenced from one sample in a study of blood T cell repertoires in COVID-19. TCRdb's copy holds only in-frame clones and misses some; the assay was immunoSEQ multiplex PCR. This table has tens of thousands of clones, just over 85% appearing once. Sequenced: peripheral blood. Every receptor here comes from a man aged 25-40 years with acute or convalescent COVID-19.

The chain combines TRBV30 with TRBJ2-7; 10 nucleotides agree with TRBD2. The CDR3 contains 17 residues. CDR1 and CDR2 (germline): GTSNPN, SVGIG (reference sequence). J gave up 3 bases and V 0 bases, and 11 bases lay outside the gene matches. In DNA form, the CDR3 reads TGTGCCTGGAGTGTAGTGACTAGCGGGTCTTTTCTCTACGAGCAGTACTTC. This translates into CAWSVVTSGSFLYEQYF.

The chain combines TRBV7-2 with TRBJ2-5; D is possibly TRBD1 (6 bases). CDR3 length equals 15 residues. CDR1 and CDR2 from the germline V gene are SGHTA and FQGNSA. V lost 1 base, J lost 2 bases, and 11 bases lay in between. Here the CDR3 DNA reads TGTGCCAGCAGCTTAGGTACAGGGAGACAAGAGACCCAGTACTTC. This gives the protein CASSLGTGRQETQYF.

The chain employs TRBV19 and TRBJ2-3; TRBD2 is a possible D gene (6 bases). There are 15 residues in the CDR3. V dropped 5 bases and J dropped 6 bases, with 18 bases sitting between them. In germline, CDR1 is LNHDA, CDR2 SQIVND (reference sequence). CDR3 sequence reads: CASSDGWREADTQYF. The CDR3 DNA is TGTGCCAGTAGTGACGGATGGAGGGAGGCCGATACGCAGTATTTT.

V gene TRBV3-1 (or the pseudogene TRBV3-2) combines with J gene TRBJ1-2, with D unresolved. With 4 bases removed from V and 6 bases from J, the gap between germline ends came to 12 bases. Germline loops: CDR1 LGHDT, CDR2 YNNKEL (reference sequence). The CDR3 contains 13 residues. The CDR3 DNA reads as TGTGCCAGCAGCCCTCAGAGGAGAGATGGCTACACCTTC. Its translation: CASSPQRRDGYTF.

This clone was recorded only once. The chain joins TRBV9 to TRBJ2-6; the D gene is possibly TRBD1 (5 bases). The CDR3 loop spans 15 amino acids. Trimming removed 0 bases from V and 9 bases from J, with 13 bases in between. CDR1 SGDLS and CDR2 YYNGEE come from the germline V gene. Written as DNA, the CDR3 is TGTGCCAGCAGCGTAGCTACAGGCGTGGGCAACGTCCTGACTTTC. Translation: CASSVATGVGNVLTF.

This rearrangement joins TRBV5-1 to TRBJ1-1, with D unclear. The ends were cut back, 0 bases at V and 1 base at J, with 7 bases in the middle. This CDR3 is built from 14 residues. Per the germline V gene, CDR1 is SGHRS and CDR2 is YFSETQ. CDR3 sequence (DNA): TGCGCCAGCAGCTTGGTCCGGGGGAACACTGAAGCTTTCTTT. This codes for CASSLVRGNTEAFF. Full variable domain (outside the CDR3, taken from reference TRBV5-1 and TRBJ1-1): KAGVTQTPRYLIKTRGQQVTLSCSPISGHRSVSWYQQTPGQGLQFLFEYFSETQRNKGNFPGRFSGRQFSNSRSEMNVSTLELGDSALYLCASSLVRGNTEAFFGQGTRLTVV.

This rearrangement joins TRBV7-2 to TRBJ2-2; D might be TRBD1 (6 bases). Trimming pared 2 bases from V and 6 bases from J, leaving 13 bases between. Per the germline V gene, CDR1 is SGHTA and CDR2 is FQGNSA. The CDR3 is 15 residues long. The DNA of the CDR3 is TGTGCCAGCAGCTTATTTGGACAGCCGGCCGGGGAGCTGTTTTTT. Amino acids: CASSLFGQPAGELFF.

CDR3 DNA: TGTGCCAGCAGCTTAACCGGACTAGCGGGAGTAAAGGAGCAGTTCTTC. Its protein is CASSLTGLAGVKEQFF. The chain is built from TRBV7-3 and TRBJ2-1; 13 nucleotides match TRBD2. The V and J ends lost 0 bases and 10 bases, in that order; junction bases with no gene match: 6. This CDR3 has 16 amino acids. Germline V gives CDR1 SGHTA, CDR2 FQGTGA.

The chain recombines TRBV20-1 with TRBJ2-5; D ambiguous. Germline CDR1 reads DFQATT; CDR2 reads SNEGSKA (reference sequence). V lost 5 bases and J 2 bases, leaving 3 bases between the germline ends. The CDR3 consists of 10 residues. The chain's CDR3 is CSAPQETQYF. Here the CDR3 DNA reads TGCAGTGCTCCACAAGAGACCCAGTACTTC.

This clone was recorded only once. The genes are TRBV5-5 and TRBJ2-2, with D possibly being TRBD2 (5 bases). CDR3 size: 16 residues. Germline V lookup: CDR1 SGHKS, CDR2 YYEKEE (reference sequence). The V end lost 4 bases, the J end lost 7 bases, and 20 bases lay between the germline ends. CDR3: CASSLGKEGHIGELFF. CDR3 DNA: TGTGCCAGCAGCCTCGGGAAGGAAGGGCATATCGGGGAGCTGTTTTTT.

This clone was picked up a small number of times. The chain carries TRBV29-1 and TRBJ1-1; TRBD1 matches 7 bases. CDR3 length equals 12 residues. The germline gives CDR1 SQVTM, CDR2 ANQGSEA. V shed 7 bases and J 11 bases; nucleotides not matched to a gene: 13. The CDR3 DNA reads TGCAGCGCGAGGCCGAGGGGGCAGATCGCTTTCTTT. Protein: CSARPRGQIAFF.

V and J are TRBV5-6 and TRBJ2-1, with 7 bases fitting TRBD1. This CDR3 spans 15 amino acids. Per germline, CDR1 SGHDT and CDR2 YYEEEE. V was pared by 0 bases and J by 0 bases, with 0 bases of the junction left unmatched. The DNA of the CDR3 is TGTGCCAGCAGCTTGGGGGACAGCTCCTACAATGAGCAGTTCTTC. Amino acid sequence: CASSLGDSSYNEQFF.

The chain is built from TRBV28 and TRBJ2-7; 9 bases fit TRBD2. The germline CDR1 and CDR2 sequences are MDHEN and SYDVKM. V shed 3 bases and J 7 bases; nucleotides not matched to a gene: 10. The CDR3 totals 15 residues. The CDR3 spells CASSLAGGPTREQYF. In nucleotides, the CDR3 is TGTGCCAGCAGTTTGGCGGGAGGGCCCACGAGGGAGCAGTACTTC.

This chain links TRBV28 with TRBJ2-7; 8 bases line up with TRBD1. Germline V gene data show CDR1 as MDHEN and CDR2 as SYDVKM. The CDR3 contains 14 residues. V was pared by 6 bases and J by 4 bases, with 8 bases of the junction left unmatched. The chain's CDR3 is CASSIGQGSYEQYF. The CDR3 nucleotides read TGTGCCAGCAGCATCGGACAGGGTTCGTACGAGCAGTACTTC.